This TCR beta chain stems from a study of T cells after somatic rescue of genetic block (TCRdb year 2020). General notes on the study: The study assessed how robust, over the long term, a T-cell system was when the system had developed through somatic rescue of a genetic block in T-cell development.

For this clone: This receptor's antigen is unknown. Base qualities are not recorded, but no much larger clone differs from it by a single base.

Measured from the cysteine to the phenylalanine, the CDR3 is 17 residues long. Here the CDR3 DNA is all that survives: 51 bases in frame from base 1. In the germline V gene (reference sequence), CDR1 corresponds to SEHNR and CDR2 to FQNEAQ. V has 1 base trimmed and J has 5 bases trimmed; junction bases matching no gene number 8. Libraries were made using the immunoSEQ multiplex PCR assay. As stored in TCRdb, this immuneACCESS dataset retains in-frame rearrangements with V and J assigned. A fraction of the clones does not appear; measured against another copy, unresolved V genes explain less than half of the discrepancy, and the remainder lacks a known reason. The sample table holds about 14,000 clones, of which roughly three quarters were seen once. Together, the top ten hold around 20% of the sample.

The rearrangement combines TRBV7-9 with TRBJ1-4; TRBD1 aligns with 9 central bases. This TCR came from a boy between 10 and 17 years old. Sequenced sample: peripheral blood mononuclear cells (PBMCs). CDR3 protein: CASSLGWDRARNEKLFF. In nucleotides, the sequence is TGTGCCAGCAGCTTAGGATGGGACAGGGCTAGGAATGAAAAACTGTTTTTT.